These 13 T cell receptor beta chains came from one sample sequenced in a study of blood T cell repertoires in COVID-19 (dated by TCRdb to the early 2020s). Library preparation was by the immunoSEQ multiplex PCR assay. TCRdb's version of the immuneACCESS table is confined to in-frame rearrangements and falls short of the full clone set. An unresolved V gene accounts for under half of the shortfall where checked; the remainder is of unknown origin. This sample holds approximately 25,000 clones; around 70% were observed only once. 40% to 55% of the sample rests with the top ten. Sequencing was carried out using peripheral blood. The origin of the receptors is a woman at least 80 years old with acute or convalescent COVID-19.

The sample holds a few counts of this clone. The chain links TRBV5-1 to TRBJ1-3, with unresolved D. Deletions cut 0 bases from V and 6 bases from J, with 10 bases between. The CDR3 is made up of 14 amino acids. Germline assignment: CDR1 SGHRS and CDR2 YFSETQ. The CDR3 reads CASSLGEASNTIYF. The DNA for the CDR3 is TGCGCCAGCAGCTTGGGGGAGGCCTCAAACACCATATATTTT.

The chain combines TRBV3-1 (or the pseudogene TRBV3-2) with TRBJ2-7, with 7 positions matching TRBD2. V was pared by 0 bases and J by 7 bases, with 6 bases of the junction left unmatched. There are 14 residues in the CDR3. Germline V lookup: CDR1 LGHDT, CDR2 YNNKEL (reference sequence). CDR3 nucleotides: TGTGCCAGCAGCCAAGATAACTGGGGACTAGAGCAGTACTTC. Amino acids: CASSQDNWGLEQYF.

The chain is built from TRBV4-3 and TRBJ2-7; tentative D call: TRBD1 (5 bases). With 0 bases removed from V and 2 bases from J, the gap between germline ends came to 20 bases. CDR3 size: 18 residues. Germline CDR1 is LGHNA and CDR2 is YSLEER. CDR3 region: CASSQEVWRQSFTYEQYF. CDR3 nucleotide sequence: TGCGCCAGCAGCCAAGAGGTTTGGAGACAGTCCTTCACCTACGAGCAGTACTTC.

This chain links TRBV30 with TRBJ1-1; D is unclear. CDR3 size: 12 residues. In germline, CDR1 is GTSNPN, CDR2 SVGIG (reference sequence). V was cut by 3 bases and J by 5 bases, with 10 bases left in between. CDR3 in amino acids: CAWRGEATEAFF. The DNA for the CDR3 is TGTGCCTGGAGAGGAGAAGCGACTGAAGCTTTCTTT.

This chain uses TRBV5-4 with TRBJ1-2; 10 nucleotides agree with TRBD1. This CDR3 has 16 amino acids. V gave up 3 bases and J gave up 0 bases; unmatched junction bases: 5. CDR1 and CDR2 (germline): SGHNT, YYREEE (reference sequence). The CDR3 region is CASSSGQGGANYGYTF. For the CDR3, the DNA is TGTGCCAGCAGCTCTGGACAGGGGGGAGCTAACTATGGCTACACCTTC.

This chain connects TRBV7-6 to TRBJ2-3; a weak D match, TRBD2 (7 bases). The CDR3 runs to 16 residues. V gave up 5 bases and J gave up 3 bases, with 18 bases separating them. Per germline, CDR1 SGHVS and CDR2 FNYEAQ. CDR3 in amino acids: CASSLNRGAGTDTQYF. CDR3 coding DNA: TGTGCCAGCAGCCTAAACCGGGGGGCCGGGACAGATACGCAGTATTTT. Using reference TRBV7-6 and TRBJ2-3 for the parts outside the CDR3, the full variable domain is GAGVSQSPRYKVTKRGQDVALRCDPISGHVSLYWYRQALGQGPEFLTYFNYEAQQDKSGLPNDRFSAERPEGSISTLTIQRTEQRDSAMYRCASSLNRGAGTDTQYFGPGTRLTVL.

The sample holds a few counts of this clone. The chain uses TRBV19 and TRBJ2-5, with a weak D call TRBD2 (7 bases). The V end lost 6 bases, the J end lost 5 bases, and 13 bases lay between the germline ends. Germline CDR1 LNHDA, CDR2 SQIVND (reference sequence). The CDR3 covers 13 residues. CDR3 protein: CASSPGRGETQYF. For the CDR3, the DNA is TGTGCCAGTAGCCCGGGGAGGGGGGAGACCCAGTACTTC.

The rearrangement uses TRBV3-1 (or the pseudogene TRBV3-2) and TRBJ1-5, with D uncertain. Germline loops: CDR1 LGHDT, CDR2 YNNKEL (reference sequence). The V gene lost 1 base and the J gene lost 7 bases, with 17 bases spanning the gap. The length of the CDR3 is 16 residues. CDR3 region: CASSQGPQVEGQPQHF. As DNA, the CDR3 is TGTGCCAGCAGCCAAGGACCCCAGGTGGAGGGACAGCCCCAGCATTTT.

This chain joins TRBV6-5 and TRBJ2-5; 7 bases line up with TRBD2. V lost 9 bases to trimming and J lost 2 bases; unmatched junction nucleotides: 9. Germline assignment: CDR1 MNHEY and CDR2 SVGAGI. The length of the CDR3 is 14 residues. The CDR3 protein is CASATVRGQETQYF. CDR3 sequence (DNA): TGTGCCAGTGCGACCGTGCGGGGGCAAGAGACCCAGTACTTC.

The rearrangement uses TRBV7-2 and TRBJ2-7; a possible D gene is TRBD2 (7 bases). V gave up 3 bases and J gave up 2 bases, with 14 bases separating them. CDR3 length equals 15 residues. CDR1 and CDR2 from the germline V gene are SGHTA and FQGNSA. The CDR3 reads CASSLGASGAYEQYF. For the CDR3, the DNA is TGTGCCAGCAGCTTGGGGGCTAGCGGTGCCTACGAGCAGTACTTC.

The chain has TRBV5-1 and TRBJ2-2; possibly TRBD2 for D (6 bases). Trimming pared 1 base from V and 3 bases from J, leaving 10 bases between. The CDR3 is 15 amino acids. CDR1 is SGHRS and CDR2 is YFSETQ in the germline V gene. The CDR3 DNA sequence: TGCGCCAGCAGCTTGATTGCGGGGTACACCGGGGAGCTGTTTTTT. It is translated as CASSLIAGYTGELFF.

This clone has at least ten counts. The V call is TRBV12-5, the J call TRBJ1-4, with TRBD1 as a possible D gene (6 bases). The V end was cut by 7 bases, the J end by 4 bases, with 13 bases between. The germline V gene encodes CDR1 LGHNT and CDR2 FRNRAP. This CDR3 has 14 residues. Here the CDR3 reads CASALGGGNEKLFF. The CDR3 coding sequence is TGTGCTAGTGCCTTGGGAGGGGGTAATGAAAAACTGTTTTTT.

The chain combines TRBV14 with TRBJ2-1, with TRBD2 matching over 12 bases. The CDR3 length is 17 residues. Germline loops: CDR1 SGHDN, CDR2 FVKESK. The ends lost 4 bases at V and 5 bases at J; junction bases unmatched: 9. This CDR3 reads CASSRVRLAGVDNEQFF. Written as DNA, the CDR3 is TGTGCCAGCAGCCGAGTCCGACTAGCGGGAGTGGACAATGAGCAGTTCTTC. The full variable domain, in which reference TRBV14 and TRBJ2-1 provide the parts outside the CDR3, is EAGVTQFPSHSVIEKGQTVTLRCDPISGHDNLYWYRRVMGKEIKFLLHFVKESKQDESGMPNNRFLAERTGGTYSTLKVQPAELEDSGVYFCASSRVRLAGVDNEQFFGPGTRLTVL.